The rows below give T cell receptor beta chains drawn from one sample of a study of metastatic and nonmetastatic thyroid tumors. Via MiXCR, TCRdb re-called the PCR reads. The sample lists roughly 40,000 clones; around 10% were seen once. Sequencing was done on a sample of blood. These receptors were collected from a male donor with papillary thyroid cancer or a benign thyroid nodule (not recorded which). Some clones in this sample may be carry-over from other donors' samples. Each CDR3 is given with its conserved first and last residue. The D gene is left open where the match is weak. Size is omitted from some rows. Given values are once, few, many or a class for expanded clones.

length: 16
D: TRBD2
size: many
V: TRBV20-1
J: TRBJ2-3
DNA: TGCAGTGCTAGTTGGCCTCTAGCGGGAGATTTGGATACGCAGTATTTT
CDR3: CSASWPLAGDLDTQYF

length: 16
D: TRBD1
size: many
V: TRBV4-3
J: TRBJ2-7
DNA: TGCGCCAGCAGCCCTTTGGGGACAGGGTCGATGGAAGAGCAGTACTTC
CDR3: CASSPLGTGSMEEQYF

length: 12
D: .
size: .
V: TRBV20-1
J: TRBJ2-7
DNA: TGCAGTGCTAGAGCAACTGCCTACGAGCAGTACTTC
CDR3: CSARATAYEQYF

length: 16
D: .
size: many
V: TRBV28
J: TRBJ1-3
DNA: TGTGCCAGCAGCCTCCTGTCGGGGGGCTGGGGAAACACCATATATTTT
CDR3: CASSLLSGGWGNTIYF

length: 13
D: .
size: many
V: TRBV5-1
J: TRBJ1-6
DNA: TGCGCCAGCAGCGCGACAGGCAATTCACCCCTCCACTTT
CDR3: CASSATGNSPLHF

length: 16
D: TRBD2
size: many
V: TRBV5-6
J: TRBJ2-1
DNA: TGTGCCAGCAGCTTGCTAGCGGGAGGATACGACAATGAGCAGTTCTTC
CDR3: CASSLLAGGYDNEQFF

length: 16
D: TRBD2
size: .
V: TRBV6-2/TRBV6-3
J: TRBJ2-7
DNA: TGTGCCAGCAGTTACTTCCGACTAGCGGGGTTCTACGAGCAGTACTTC
CDR3: CASSYFRLAGFYEQYF

length: 18
D: TRBD2
size: many
V: TRBV2
J: TRBJ2-1
DNA: TGTGCCAGCAGGCCGGGACTAGCGGGAGGAATAAGATTCAATGAGCAGTTCTTC
CDR3: CASRPGLAGGIRFNEQFF

length: 16
D: .
size: many
V: TRBV4-3
J: TRBJ2-7
DNA: TGCGCCAGCAGCCAAAGCATGACTCCCACCGGGGGAGAGCAGTACTTC
CDR3: CASSQSMTPTGGEQYF

length: 13
D: .
size: .
V: TRBV28
J: TRBJ2-7
DNA: TGTGCCAGCATGGATGCCAGGCATTACGAGCAGTACTTC
CDR3: CASMDARHYEQYF

length: 15
D: TRBD1
size: many
V: TRBV20-1
J: TRBJ1-5
DNA: TGCAGTGCTGGACGGACAGGGGGCCGCAATCAGCCCCAGCATTTT
CDR3: CSAGRTGGRNQPQHF

length: 16
D: TRBD2
size: many
V: TRBV30
J: TRBJ2-2
DNA: TGTGCCTGGGGCCCCCGGGGGGGCCCGAACACCGGGGAGCTGTTTTTT
CDR3: CAWGPRGGPNTGELFF

length: 14
D: .
size: many
V: TRBV20-1
J: TRBJ1-5
DNA: TGCAGTGCGCCTGGACGGAATAGCAATCAGCCCCAGCATTTT
CDR3: CSAPGRNSNQPQHF

length: 13
D: .
size: many
V: TRBV12-3/TRBV12-4
J: TRBJ2-1
DNA: TGTGCCAGCAGTCCTGAGCGTGGAAATGAGCAGTTCTTC
CDR3: CASSPERGNEQFF

length: 13
D: TRBD1
size: many
V: TRBV7-7
J: TRBJ1-1
DNA: TGTGCTAGCAGCTTCGACAGGGGCACTGAAGCTTTCTTT
CDR3: CASSFDRGTEAFF